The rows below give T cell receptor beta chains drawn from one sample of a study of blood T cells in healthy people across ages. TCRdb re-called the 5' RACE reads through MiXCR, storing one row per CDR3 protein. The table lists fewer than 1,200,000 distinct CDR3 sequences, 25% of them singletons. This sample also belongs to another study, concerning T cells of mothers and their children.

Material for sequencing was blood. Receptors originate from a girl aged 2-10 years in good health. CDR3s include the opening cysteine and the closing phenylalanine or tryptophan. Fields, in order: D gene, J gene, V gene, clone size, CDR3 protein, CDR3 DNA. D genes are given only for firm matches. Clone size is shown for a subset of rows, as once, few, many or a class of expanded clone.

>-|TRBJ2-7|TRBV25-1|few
CASSPQVSSYEQYF
TGTGCCAGCAGCCCACAGGTCAGCTCCTACGAGCAGTACTTC
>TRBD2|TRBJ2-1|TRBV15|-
CATSRVQAGPNEQFF
TGTGCCACCAGCAGAGTACAAGCGGGACCAAATGAGCAGTTCTTC
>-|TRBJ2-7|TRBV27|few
CACKSRYEQYF
TGTGCTTGTAAGTCCCGCTACGAGCAGTACTTC
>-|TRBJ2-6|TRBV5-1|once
CASSTYGANVLTF
TGCGCCAGCAGCACGTATGGGGCCAACGTCCTGACTTTC
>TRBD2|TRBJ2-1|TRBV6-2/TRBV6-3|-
CASSLLSGGPNEHFF
TGTGCCAGCAGTCTCCTTAGCGGGGGCCCCAATGAGCACTTCTTC
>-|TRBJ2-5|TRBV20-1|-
CSARDLGQLRPQYF
TGCAGTGCTAGAGATCTAGGGCAGTTAAGGCCCCAGTACTTC
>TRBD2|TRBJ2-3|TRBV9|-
CASSVSGGGVGITDTQYF
TGTGCCAGCAGCGTAAGTGGCGGGGGGGTAGGAATCACAGATACGCAGTATTTT
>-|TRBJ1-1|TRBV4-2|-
CASSRHRDPHEAFF
TGTGCCAGCAGCCGACACAGGGACCCCCATGAAGCTTTCTTT
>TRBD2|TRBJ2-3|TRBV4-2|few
CASSQDPTSGRQSTDTQYF
TGTGCCAGCAGCCAAGATCCGACTAGCGGGAGGCAAAGCACAGATACGCAGTATTTT
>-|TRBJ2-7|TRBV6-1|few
CASSGRGSNEQYF
TGTGCCAGCAGTGGCAGGGGAAGTAACGAGCAGTACTTC
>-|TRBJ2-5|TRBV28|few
CASYPRGGETQYF
TGTGCCAGTTACCCCAGGGGTGGGGAGACCCAGTACTTC
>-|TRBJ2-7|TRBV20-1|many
CSARDRRLGLTYEQYF
TGCAGTGCTAGAGATCGTCGGTTGGGCCTAACCTACGAGCAGTACTTC
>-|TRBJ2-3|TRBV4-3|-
CASSQDSGTDTQYF
TGCGCCAGCAGCCAAGATTCTGGGACAGATACGCAGTATTTT
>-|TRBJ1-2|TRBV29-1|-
CSAVTEYGYTF
TGCAGCGCTGTGACCGAGTATGGCTACACCTTC
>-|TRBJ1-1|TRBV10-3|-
CAISAGQGLNTEAFF
TGTGCCATCAGTGCAGGTCAAGGGTTGAACACTGAAGCTTTCTTT
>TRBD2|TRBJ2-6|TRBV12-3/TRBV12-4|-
CASSEERGPTGANVLTF
TGTGCCAGCAGTGAAGAGCGGGGGCCCACTGGGGCCAACGTCCTGACTTTC
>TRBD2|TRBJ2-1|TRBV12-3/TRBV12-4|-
CASSQDRTSSNEQFF
TGTGCCAGCAGCCAGGATCGGACTAGCTCTAATGAGCAGTTCTTC
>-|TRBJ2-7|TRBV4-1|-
CASSQDNRADRYEQYF
TGCGCCAGCAGCCAAGATAACAGGGCCGATCGCTACGAGCAGTACTTC
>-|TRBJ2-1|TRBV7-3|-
CASSLDHRGNEQFF
TGTGCCAGCAGCTTGGACCACCGGGGCAATGAGCAGTTCTTC